The 20 T cell receptor beta chains in this list originate from one sample, sequenced in a study of blood T cells in healthy people across ages. The use of a sample-barcoded 5' primer and a J-beta primer mix characterized a second PCR of roughly 6 to 12 cycles. TCRdb analysed the 5' RACE reads with MiXCR anew, one entry per CDR3 protein. This table holds around 900,000 distinct CDR3 sequences, roughly 51% found once. The material sequenced was blood. These TCRs come from a woman aged 60-75 years in good health.

The table lists this clonotype with a few counts. The V gene is TRBV4-1, the J gene TRBJ1-2; 9 bases agree with TRBD1. V shed 7 bases, J shed 3 bases, and the junction held 15 bases outside the gene matches. The germline V gene encodes CDR1 MGHRA and CDR2 YSYEKL. This CDR3 contains 17 residues. In nucleotides, the CDR3 is TGCGCCAGCAACCCCGGGGACAGGGTGTTCGGTGACTATGGCTACACCTTC. Its translation: CASNPGDRVFGDYGYTF.

This chain links TRBV20-1 with TRBJ1-2; D possibly corresponds to TRBD1 (5 bases). The CDR3 is 13 amino acids. CDR1 and CDR2 (germline): DFQATT, SNEGSKA (reference sequence). The V end lost 5 bases, the J end lost 4 bases, and 14 bases lay between the germline ends. The CDR3 DNA reads as TGCAGTGCTGCCCCCCAGGGAGGCTATGGCTACACCTTC. Its protein is CSAAPQGGYGYTF.

This sequence joins TRBV12-3 or TRBV12-4 and TRBJ2-3; tentatively, D is TRBD1 (5 bases). CDR3 size: 14 residues. The V gene lost 4 bases and the J gene lost 4 bases, with 12 bases spanning the gap. The CDR3 region has the DNA TGTGCCAGCAGTTGCAGGGTTAGAGCAGATACGCAGTATTTT. It codes for CASSCRVRADTQYF.

The gene calls are TRBV4-1 and TRBJ1-4, with a weak D call TRBD1 (5 bases). CDR3 length equals 14 residues. CDR1 and CDR2 from the germline V gene are MGHRA and YSYEKL. V lost 5 bases and J lost 7, with 14 bases in between. The chain's CDR3 is CASSNGHRLEKLFF. The DNA of the CDR3 is TGCGCCAGCAGCAACGGCCACAGGCTTGAAAAACTGTTTTTT.

V is TRBV25-1 and J is TRBJ2-1; possibly TRBD2 for D (6 bases). Germline-derived CDR1 and CDR2 are MGHDK and SYGVNS. The CDR3 is 14 amino acids. V was pared by 7 bases and J by 10 bases, with 20 bases between. CDR3 in amino acids: CASTGSGPVYEQFF. For the CDR3, the DNA is TGTGCCAGCACCGGTAGCGGTCCTGTCTACGAGCAGTTCTTC.

V usage is TRBV12-3 or TRBV12-4 and J usage is TRBJ2-1; D remains ambiguous. This CDR3 spans 15 amino acids. V was clipped by 5 bases and J by 2 bases, with 13 bases between them. The CDR3 sequence is CASSPPGAAYNEQFF. In DNA, the CDR3 is TGTGCCAGCAGTCCCCCCGGAGCTGCCTACAATGAGCAGTTCTTC.

The V call is TRBV7-9, the J call TRBJ2-7; 11 positions match TRBD2. The CDR3 consists of 14 residues. The germline V gene encodes CDR1 SEHNR and CDR2 FQNEAQ (reference sequence). J was trimmed by 7 bases and V by 0 bases; bases with no gene match: 2. CDR3: CASSLAGTSGEQYF. Here the CDR3 DNA reads TGTGCCAGCAGCTTAGCGGGGACTAGCGGAGAGCAGTACTTC. Based on the CDR3 plus reference TRBV7-9 and TRBJ2-7, the full variable domain is DTGVSQNPRHKITKRGQNVTFRCDPISEHNRLYWYRQTLGQGPEFLTYFQNEAQLEKSRLLSDRFSAERPKGSFSTLEIQRTEQGDSAMYLCASSLAGTSGEQYFGPGTRLTVT.

This chain uses TRBV11-2 with TRBJ2-1, with D tentatively TRBD1 (5 bases). This CDR3 is 15 amino acids long. Germline CDR1 SGHAT, CDR2 FQNNGV. V dropped 5 bases and J dropped 5 bases, with 16 bases sitting between them. CDR3 DNA: TGTGCCAGCAGCAAAGGGGCGCAGGTAGACAATGAGCAGTTCTTC. Its protein product is CASSKGAQVDNEQFF.

The CDR3 spells CASSVGGQPFQETQYF. As DNA, the CDR3 is TGTGCCAGCAGCGTAGGGGGACAGCCCTTCCAAGAGACCCAGTACTTC. The rearrangement links TRBV9 to TRBJ2-5; the match to TRBD1 covers 7 bases. V gave up 0 bases and J gave up 1 base; unmatched junction bases: 6. The CDR3 length is 16 residues. CDR1 is SGDLS and CDR2 is YYNGEE in the germline V gene.

There are a few counts of this clonotype. V usage is TRBV5-1 and J usage is TRBJ2-5; TRBD2 might be the D (5 bases). Near its end, the DNA agrees better with TRBJ2-7, so the J call may be wrong. Germline CDR1 reads SGHRS; CDR2 reads YFSETQ. The CDR3 has 14 residues. The CDR3 DNA reads as TGCGCCAGCAGCCCCAGCTACGGAGGCGACGAGCAGTACTTC. Protein product: CASSPSYGGDEQYF.

The chain combines TRBV27 with TRBJ2-7; perhaps D is TRBD1 or TRBD2 (5 bases each). CDR1 is MNHEY, CDR2 SMNVEV, per germline (reference sequence). Trimming removed 4 bases at V and 2 bases at J, with 12 bases between. The CDR3 length is 14 residues. This chain's CDR3 is CASSSGTYPYEQYF. The CDR3 region has the DNA TGTGCCAGCAGTTCAGGGACGTACCCCTACGAGCAGTACTTC.

This chain uses TRBV3-1 with TRBJ2-1; 8 bases line up with TRBD2. The germline V gene encodes CDR1 LGHDT and CDR2 YNNKEL (reference sequence). V dropped 0 bases and J dropped 4; count of bases not matched to a gene: 11. The CDR3 runs to 18 residues. CDR3 sequence (DNA): TGTGCCAGCAGCCAAGATCCTTTTCGGGAGGGCCTATACAATGAGCAGTTCTTC. Protein: CASSQDPFREGLYNEQFF.

As for this clonotype: At one of its ends the junction is not consistent with the germline gene, which may arise from a read error. The chain has TRBV12-3 or TRBV12-4 and TRBJ2-3; 10 bases agree with TRBD2. CDR3 length: 13 amino acids. CDR3 amino acids: CTSSRASGGTQYF. DNA for the CDR3: TGTACCAGCAGCCGTGCTAGCGGGGGTACGCAATATTTT.

The chain employs TRBV15 and TRBJ2-7; D remains ambiguous. Trimming stripped 5 bases from V and 2 bases from J, with 10 bases between. The germline gives CDR1 LNHNV, CDR2 YYDKDF (reference sequence). The CDR3 spans 13 residues. CDR3 sequence reads: CATSLRGPYEQYF. In DNA form, the CDR3 reads TGTGCCACCAGCCTACGAGGACCCTACGAGCAGTACTTC.

This clonotype has a handful of counts. The CDR3 region has the DNA TGTGCCAGCAGCCTGTTCAGGACAGATACGCAGTATTTT. Encoded protein: CASSLFRTDTQYF. This rearrangement joins TRBV7-2 to TRBJ2-3; D is unclear. The CDR3 contains 13 residues. Trimming cost V 5 bases and J 3 bases, with 9 bases left between them. The germline gives CDR1 SGHTA, CDR2 FQGNSA.

The genes are TRBV28 and TRBJ2-5; 11 bases align to TRBD2. The end of the DNA fits TRBJ2-7 better, so the J call may be wrong. The germline gives CDR1 MDHEN, CDR2 SYDVKM. The CDR3 length is 16 residues. The CDR3, as DNA: TGTGCCAGCAGCCCTTCCCTAGCGGGAGGTCCCAACGAGCAGTACTTC. Its translation: CASSPSLAGGPNEQYF.

The rearrangement links TRBV19 to TRBJ2-3, with 8 bases identical to TRBD2. The CDR3 is 13 amino acids. CDR1 is LNHDA, CDR2 SQIVND, per germline (reference sequence). CDR3: CASGDSGRTRQYF. In DNA form, the CDR3 reads TGTGCTAGCGGGGACTCAGGGAGAACTCGGCAGTATTTT.

The genes are TRBV4-1 and TRBJ2-7; D perhaps matches TRBD1 (5 bases). This CDR3 is 16 amino acids long. Germline loops: CDR1 MGHRA, CDR2 YSYEKL. The V end was cut by 4 bases, the J end by 10 bases, with 26 bases between. CDR3 region: CASSRDSEGDQEAQYF. CDR3 sequence (DNA): TGCGCCAGCAGCCGCGACAGCGAAGGCGATCAAGAGGCCCAGTACTTC.

This chain connects TRBV4-1 to TRBJ2-7; D is ambiguous. Germline values: CDR1 MGHRA, CDR2 YSYEKL. The CDR3 consists of 16 residues. Trimming cost V 3 bases and J 3 bases, with 18 bases left between them. The CDR3 DNA reads as TGCGCCAGCAGCCAGGTCCGCGGTAGCCCGGGCTACGAGCAGTACTTC. It codes for CASSQVRGSPGYEQYF.

This chain links TRBV12-3 or TRBV12-4 with TRBJ2-4; 11 bases map to TRBD1. The DNA end favors TRBJ2-7, so the J call may be wrong. The CDR3 totals 15 residues. DNA for the CDR3: TGTGCCAGCAGTCCGGGACAGGGGGGTCTTAGCGAGCAGTACTTC. Encoded protein: CASSPGQGGLSEQYF.